This T cell receptor beta chain was recovered during a study of blood T cell repertoires in COVID-19. The protocol was immunoSEQ multiplex PCR, while the TCRdb copy is restricted to in-frame clones and leaves out a portion. The sample comprises around 200,000 clones, about four fifths of which are singletons, and just over 8.5% rests with the top ten. The CDR3 totals 14 residues. V shed 4 bases and J shed 6 bases, with 10 bases lying between them. Germline V gene data show CDR1 as MNHEY and CDR2 as SVGAGI. The receptor was isolated from a man aged 40-50 years with active or convalescent COVID-19. Sequenced sample: peripheral blood. The rearrangement joins TRBV6-5 to TRBJ1-6; D may be TRBD1 (6 bases). The CDR3 DNA reads TGTGCCAGCAGTTTGAGGACAGCTAATTCACCCCTCCACTTT. Translation: CASSLRTANSPLHF.